One and the same sample provided the 3 T cell receptor beta chains below, sequenced in a study of beta chain features in type 1 diabetes. The authors reverse transcribed all of the isolated RNA, so sequencing captured expressed TCRB transcripts. TCRdb's table, derived via immunoSEQ multiplex PCR, lists solely in-frame clones and lacks some. The sample consists of 300,000 or so clones, 7.5% to 9% of them appearing once. Sequencing was carried out using central memory CD4+ T cells from blood. Every receptor here comes from a woman under 30 in good health.

Concerning this clone itself: In the same sample, other DNA sequences code for this CDR3. The gene calls are TRBV9 and TRBJ2-6, with D perhaps TRBD1 (5 bases). CDR1 is SGDLS, CDR2 YYNGEE, per germline. The CDR3 consists of 15 residues. V was cut by 0 bases and J by 2 bases, with 6 bases left in between. The DNA for the CDR3 is TGTGCCAGCAGCGTAGGGGGCGCTGGGGCCAACGTCCTGACTTTC. Translation gives CASSVGGAGANVLTF.

The CDR3 nucleotides read TGTGCCAGCACCGAGGGACAGGTTTATGGCTACACCTTC. It codes for CASTEGQVYGYTF. The rearrangement links TRBV28 to TRBJ1-2; 8 nucleotides line up with TRBD1. With V trimmed by 7 bases and J by 5 bases, 6 bases remained unmatched. In germline, CDR1 is MDHEN, CDR2 SYDVKM. This CDR3 is built from 13 residues.

This clone was counted at least ten times. CDR3 DNA: TGTGCCAGCAGTTACGAAGACACTGAAGCTTTCTTT. Encoded protein: CASSYEDTEAFF. This chain uses TRBV6-6 with TRBJ1-1; D is unresolved. Germline CDR1 MNHNY, CDR2 SVGAGI (reference sequence). Trimming took off 2 bases at V and 3 bases at J, with 4 bases between the two ends. This CDR3 has 12 residues.